The entry below gives a single TCR beta chain sequence along with its context. Germline CDR1 is LNHDA and CDR2 is SQIVND (reference sequence). The CDR3 extends over 16 amino acids. Germline trimming cut 7 bases from V and 3 bases from J; bases unmatched to any gene: 7. TCRdb keeps only in-frame clones here, not all; method: immunoSEQ multiplex PCR. The sample holds about 110,000 clones, around 92% seen once. The sample comes from a study of T cell responses to AZD1222 COVID-19 vaccine. The input for sequencing was peripheral blood, taken on day 0 of AZD1222 vaccination. The chain uses TRBV19 and TRBJ2-3, with 13 bases identical to TRBD2. This receptor was identified in an adult in good health. The CDR3 here is CASTPTSGRETDTQYF. The CDR3 DNA sequence: TGTGCCAGTACCCCTACTAGCGGGAGGGAAACAGATACGCAGTATTTT.